The 20 T cell receptor beta chains below come from one sample, sequenced in a study of blood T cell repertoires in COVID-19. Clones were read by immunoSEQ multiplex PCR, and TCRdb kept only the in-frame ones, dropping some. The data show some 200,000 clones, 80% to 90% seen once. Sequenced material: PBMCs or T cells enriched from blood (not recorded which). The source is a man younger than 35 with acute COVID-19.

The CDR3 bases are TGTGCCAGCAGCCAGGAGGGACTAGCGGGATACGAGCAGTACTTC. This gives the protein CASSQEGLAGYEQYF. The V gene is TRBV4-2, the J gene TRBJ2-7; 13 bases are a match to TRBD2. Per germline, CDR1 LGHNA and CDR2 YNFKEQ. J lost 4 bases, V lost 3 bases, and 3 bases had no gene match. The CDR3 consists of 15 residues.

Concerning this clone itself: This may come from a read error, since a much larger clone is one base off. Distinct nucleotide sequences in the sample also encode this CDR3. The V gene is TRBV28, the J gene TRBJ2-1; D uncertain. Per germline, CDR1 MDHEN and CDR2 SYDVKM. The CDR3 contains 15 residues. CDR3 bases: TGTGCCAGCAGTTTAGTAGCTTGGCAGTCCAATGAGCAATTCTTC. As protein: CASSLVAWQSNEQFF.

The chain has TRBV4-3 and TRBJ1-2, with 7 bases identical to TRBD1. The CDR3 spans 14 residues. The germline gives CDR1 LGHNA, CDR2 YSLEER. Unmatched junction bases numbered 6, after V lost 4 bases and J lost 4 bases. CDR3 loop: CASSRPGQVYGYTF. The DNA for the CDR3 is TGCGCCAGCAGCCGACCTGGACAGGTCTATGGCTACACCTTC.

This chain joins TRBV7-6 and TRBJ2-7, with TRBD1 identical over 7 bases. In germline, CDR1 is SGHVS, CDR2 FNYEAQ. With 1 base clipped from V and 1 base from J, the junction kept 4 bases outside the gene matches. The CDR3 contains 15 residues. CDR3 sequence (DNA): TGTGCCAGCAGCTTAGTCCGGGACAGATCCTACGAGCAGTACTTC. Translating it yields CASSLVRDRSYEQYF.

The chain carries TRBV9 and TRBJ2-5, with 7 bases aligning to TRBD1. This CDR3 has 15 amino acids. Germline V gives CDR1 SGDLS, CDR2 YYNGEE. Losses at the gene ends were 0 bases for V and 3 bases for J; bases not matched to a gene: 5. DNA for the CDR3: TGTGCCAGCAGCGTAGACGACGACAGGGAAGAGACCCAGTACTTC. Residues: CASSVDDDREETQYF.

The chain combines TRBV10-3 with TRBJ2-2, with 9 bases fitting TRBD2. V gave up 7 bases and J gave up 5 bases; unmatched junction bases: 14. The V gene's germline CDR1 is ENHRY and CDR2 SYGVKD. This CDR3 has 17 residues. The CDR3 DNA reads TGTGCCATCAAGGAGACTAGCGGAGGGGGAGGAACCGGGGAGCTGTTTTTT. Amino acids: CAIKETSGGGGTGELFF.

The chain combines TRBV4-3 with TRBJ1-6; no firm D call. This CDR3 is 14 amino acids long. The germline gives CDR1 LGHNA, CDR2 YSLEER. V was cut by 0 bases and J by 11 bases, with 11 bases left in between. The CDR3 DNA follows: TGCGCCAGCAGCCAAGAGATAGGGAGCCCACCCCTCCACTTT. Protein product: CASSQEIGSPPLHF.

This sequence joins TRBV5-1 and TRBJ1-1; D gene ambiguous. Germline V gives CDR1 SGHRS, CDR2 YFSETQ. Deletions cut 0 bases from V and 4 bases from J, with 7 bases between. There are 13 residues in the CDR3. This chain's CDR3 is CASSLASGTEAFF. The CDR3 DNA sequence: TGCGCCAGCAGCTTGGCTTCAGGCACTGAAGCTTTCTTT.

V is TRBV2 and J is TRBJ2-3, with 7 bases fitting TRBD2. Germline loops: CDR1 SNHLY, CDR2 FYNNEI. The CDR3 is 13 residues long. The ends lost 6 bases at V and 4 bases at J; junction bases unmatched: 4. The CDR3 loop is CASRTSSPDTQYF. The CDR3 bases are TGTGCCAGCAGGACTAGCAGCCCAGATACGCAGTATTTT.

The chain couples TRBV9 to TRBJ1-1; tentatively, D is TRBD1 (6 bases). V was pared by 0 bases and J by 1 base, with 7 bases between. Germline CDR1 SGDLS, CDR2 YYNGEE. The CDR3 runs to 14 residues. The CDR3 DNA sequence: TGTGCCAGCAGCGTAGAAGGGGGGAACACTGAAGCTTTCTTT. Protein product: CASSVEGGNTEAFF.

This chain connects TRBV7-2 to TRBJ2-3; no reliable D call. CDR1 SGHTA and CDR2 FQGNSA come from the germline V gene. The CDR3 is made up of 13 amino acids. V gave up 0 bases and J gave up 4 bases, with 5 bases separating them. The chain's CDR3 is CASSLASADTQYF. CDR3 DNA sequence: TGTGCCAGCAGCTTAGCGAGCGCAGATACGCAGTATTTT.

This chain connects TRBV5-1 to TRBJ1-6, with TRBD1 matching over 8 bases. The junction had 2 bases not matched to a gene; V was cut back by 4 bases and J by 8 bases. The CDR3 spans 13 residues. Germline assignment: CDR1 SGHRS and CDR2 YFSETQ. CDR3 DNA sequence: TGCGCCAGCAGCCCGGACAGGGATTCACCCCTCCACTTT. It encodes CASSPDRDSPLHF.

V usage is TRBV30 and J usage is TRBJ1-2; no clear D gene. The CDR3 is 12 residues long. Germline CDR1 reads GTSNPN; CDR2 reads SVGIG (reference sequence). CDR3 amino acids: CAFATANYGYTF. The CDR3 bases are TGTGCTTTTGCTACCGCTAACTATGGCTACACCTTC.

This clone was counted a single time. The chain links TRBV6-5 to TRBJ2-7; D perhaps matches TRBD2 (6 bases). The V end was cut by 5 bases, the J end by 3 bases, with 14 bases between. The CDR3 extends over 14 amino acids. Germline assignment: CDR1 MNHEY and CDR2 SVGAGI. CDR3 nucleotide sequence: TGTGCCAGCAGTACCGGGACTTACAACTACGAGCAGTACTTC. This sequence encodes CASSTGTYNYEQYF.

The genes are TRBV20-1 and TRBJ2-5, with a weak D call TRBD2 (5 bases). The CDR3 sequence is 13 residues long. CDR1 is DFQATT and CDR2 is SNEGSKA in the germline V gene (reference sequence). The germline V and J ends were trimmed by 3 bases and 2 bases, with 10 bases remaining between them. Here the CDR3 reads CSASPSPQETQYF. The CDR3 DNA reads TGCAGTGCTAGTCCTAGCCCACAAGAGACCCAGTACTTC.

The chain's CDR3 is CASSTGRVPEQFF. CDR3 in DNA: TGTGCCAGCAGCACCGGGAGGGTCCCTGAGCAGTTCTTC. The J gene is TRBJ2-1, the V gene TRBV5-6, with 8 nucleotides matching TRBD2. V shed 4 bases and J 9 bases; nucleotides not matched to a gene: 6. The CDR3 sequence is 13 residues long. Germline-derived CDR1 and CDR2 are SGHDT and YYEEEE.

This rearrangement joins TRBV27 to TRBJ1-1, with a tentative D call TRBD1 (6 bases). The CDR3 has 14 residues. Trimming shortened V by 1 base and J by 4 bases, and 10 bases separated the two germline ends. CDR1 is MNHEY and CDR2 is SMNVEV in the germline V gene (reference sequence). This CDR3 reads CASSLYRGGTEAFF. CDR3 bases: TGTGCCAGCAGTTTATATCGAGGGGGCACTGAAGCTTTCTTT.

The chain links TRBV28 to TRBJ2-7; TRBD1 might be the D (5 bases). Trimming left V 4 bases short and J 1 base short, with 8 bases between. Germline-derived CDR1 and CDR2 are MDHEN and SYDVKM. The CDR3 extends over 13 amino acids. The CDR3 sequence: CASSSTDSYEQYF. CDR3 in DNA: TGTGCCAGCAGTTCGACAGATTCCTACGAGCAGTACTTC. The full variable domain, rest sourced from reference TRBV28 and TRBJ2-7, is DVKVTQSSRYLVKRTGEKVFLECVQDMDHENMFWYRQDPGLGLRLIYFSYDVKMKEKGDIPEGYSVSREKKERFSLILESASTNQTSMYLCASSSTDSYEQYFGPGTRLTVT.

The chain carries TRBV25-1 and TRBJ1-1; D not certain. The CDR3 sequence is 14 residues long. Germline loops: CDR1 MGHDK, CDR2 SYGVNS. Trimming pared 6 bases from V and 0 bases from J, leaving 11 bases between. The CDR3: CASRVEEVNTEAFF. In nucleotides, the CDR3 is TGTGCCAGCAGGGTGGAGGAAGTGAACACTGAAGCTTTCTTT.

The rearrangement joins TRBV19 to TRBJ2-4; TRBD2 matches 12 bases. Germline V CDR1 and CDR2: LNHDA, SQIVND (reference sequence). The junction had 9 bases not matched to a gene; V was cut back by 2 bases and J by 7 bases. The CDR3 runs to 17 residues. DNA of the CDR3: TGTGCCAGTAGTATATATATGACTAGCGGGAGCTGGAACATTCAGTACTTC. Translated: CASSIYMTSGSWNIQYF.